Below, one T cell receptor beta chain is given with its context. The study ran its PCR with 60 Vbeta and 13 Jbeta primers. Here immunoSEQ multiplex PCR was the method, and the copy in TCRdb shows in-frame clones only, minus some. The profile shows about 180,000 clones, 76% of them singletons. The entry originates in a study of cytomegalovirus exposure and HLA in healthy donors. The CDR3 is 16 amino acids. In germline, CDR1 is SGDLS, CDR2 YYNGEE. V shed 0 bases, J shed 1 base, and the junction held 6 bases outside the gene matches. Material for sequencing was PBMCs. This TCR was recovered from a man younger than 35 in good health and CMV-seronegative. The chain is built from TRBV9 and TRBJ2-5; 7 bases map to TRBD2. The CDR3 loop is CASSVGQGGLQETQYF. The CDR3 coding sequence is TGTGCCAGCAGCGTAGGGCAGGGAGGGCTCCAAGAGACCCAGTACTTC.